The T cell receptor (beta chain) under discussion was sequenced for a study of vaccination effects on CD4 cells after COVID-19. Study-wide results and caveats: Clonal contraction was marked in infection- and vaccine-induced clones late after vaccination.

This clone was recorded once. The antigen remains unidentified. The data were produced by immunoSEQ multiplex PCR, yet TCRdb's version contains in-frame clones alone and is incomplete. Of about 72,000 clones in the sample, approximately 80% are singletons; the top ten hold roughly 1.9%. Scientists isolated CD4+ T cells after an approximately ten-day culture period ended. The healthy vaccine recipients, who had no prior SARS-CoV-2 infection, showed negative nucleocapsid antibodies. Germline V lookup: CDR1 MNHEY, CDR2 SMNVEV (reference sequence). CDR3 length equals 19 residues. The V gene lost 2 bases and the J gene lost 5 bases, with 27 bases spanning the gap.

The sequence came from a human donor who received a COVID-19 vaccine. Sample: CD4+ T cells from PBMCs cultured without peptide, taken before COVID-19 vaccination. This rearrangement joins TRBV27 to TRBJ2-5; perhaps TRBD1 as D (5 bases). This CDR3 is CASSLTAPMTRGVWETQYF. CDR3 nucleotides: TGTGCCAGCAGTTTAACCGCCCCGATGACAAGGGGCGTTTGGGAGACCCAGTACTTC.